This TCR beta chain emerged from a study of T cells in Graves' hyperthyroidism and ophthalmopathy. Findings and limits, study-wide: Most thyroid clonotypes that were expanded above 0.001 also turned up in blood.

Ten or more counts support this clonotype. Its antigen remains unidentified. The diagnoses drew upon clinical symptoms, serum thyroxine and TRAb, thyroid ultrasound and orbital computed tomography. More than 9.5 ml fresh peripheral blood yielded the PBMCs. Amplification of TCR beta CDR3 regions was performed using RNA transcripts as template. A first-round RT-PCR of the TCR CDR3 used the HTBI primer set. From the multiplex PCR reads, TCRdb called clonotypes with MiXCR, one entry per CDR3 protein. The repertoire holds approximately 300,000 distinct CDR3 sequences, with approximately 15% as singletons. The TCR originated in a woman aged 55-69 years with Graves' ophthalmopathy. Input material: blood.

In nucleotides, the CDR3 is TGTGCCAGCAGCTTAGAGGTTCCCAACACCGGGGAGCTGTTTTTT. Its protein product is CASSLEVPNTGELFF. This chain connects TRBV11-3 to TRBJ2-2, with unresolved D. V was pared by 0 bases and J by 2 bases, with 7 bases between. Per the germline V gene, CDR1 is SGHNT and CDR2 is YENEEA. The CDR3 runs 15 residues.